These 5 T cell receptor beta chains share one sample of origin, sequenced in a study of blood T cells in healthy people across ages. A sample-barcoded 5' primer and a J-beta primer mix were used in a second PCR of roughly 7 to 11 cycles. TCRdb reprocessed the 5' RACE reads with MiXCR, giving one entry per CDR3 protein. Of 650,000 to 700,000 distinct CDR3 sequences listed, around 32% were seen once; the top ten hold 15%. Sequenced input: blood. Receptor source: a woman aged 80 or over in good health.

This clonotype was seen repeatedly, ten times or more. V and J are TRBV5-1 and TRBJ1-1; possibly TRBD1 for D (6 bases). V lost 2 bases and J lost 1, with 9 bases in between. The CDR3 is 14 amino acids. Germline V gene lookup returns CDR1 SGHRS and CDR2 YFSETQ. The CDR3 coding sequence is TGCGCCAGCAGCTTTAGGGGGGCGAACACTGAAGCTTTCTTT. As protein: CASSFRGANTEAFF.

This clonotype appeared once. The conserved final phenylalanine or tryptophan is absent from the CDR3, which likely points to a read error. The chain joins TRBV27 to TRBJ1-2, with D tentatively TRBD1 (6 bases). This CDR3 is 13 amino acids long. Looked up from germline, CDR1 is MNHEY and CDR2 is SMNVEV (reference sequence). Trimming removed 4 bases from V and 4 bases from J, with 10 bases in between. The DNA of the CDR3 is TGTGCCAGCAGTTCAACAGGGCCCTATGGCTACACCGTC. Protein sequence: CASSSTGPYGYTV.

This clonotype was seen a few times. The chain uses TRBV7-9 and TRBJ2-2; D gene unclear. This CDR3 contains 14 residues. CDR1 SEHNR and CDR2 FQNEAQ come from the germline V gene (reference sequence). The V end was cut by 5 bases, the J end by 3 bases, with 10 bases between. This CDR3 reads CASSTELDTGELFF. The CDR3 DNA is TGTGCCAGCAGCACTGAACTGGACACCGGGGAGCTGTTTTTT.

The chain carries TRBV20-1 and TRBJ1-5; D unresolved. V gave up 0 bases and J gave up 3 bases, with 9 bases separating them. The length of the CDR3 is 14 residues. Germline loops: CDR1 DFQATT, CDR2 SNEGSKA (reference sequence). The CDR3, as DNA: TGCAGTGCTAGAGAAAGTCTGATCAATCAGCCCCAGCATTTT. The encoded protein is CSARESLINQPQHF.

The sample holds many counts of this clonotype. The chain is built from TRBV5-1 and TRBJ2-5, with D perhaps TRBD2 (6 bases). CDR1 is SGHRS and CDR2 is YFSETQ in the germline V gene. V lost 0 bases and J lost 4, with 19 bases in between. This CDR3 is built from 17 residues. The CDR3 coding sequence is TGCGCCAGCAGCTTGGAACCGGGGGACGCGACTCGAGAGACCCAGTACTTC. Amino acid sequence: CASSLEPGDATRETQYF.